The source of this TCR beta chain is a study of tissue T cells after allogeneic stem cell transplantation. Sequencing was performed with immunoSEQ multiplex PCR; in TCRdb, only in-frame clones are kept and a portion is missing. The top ten hold 0.55% of the sample, which has some 47,000 clones, about three quarters seen once. The germline gives CDR1 SNHLY, CDR2 FYNGKV (reference sequence). V lost 2 bases, J lost 5 bases, and 9 bases lay in between. The CDR3 loop spans 13 amino acids. Details on this clone: Germline and genes here are mouse. The read finishes 1 residue shy of the CDR3 end, and the germline J gene is used to complete it.

Material for sequencing was sorted cells pooled from one or two spleens. The chain employs TRBV3 and TRBJ1-1, with no clear D. The receptor's source is a pool of C57BL/6 mice in good health. This CDR3 is CASSLRRQTEVFF. Partial CDR3 DNA: TGTGCCAGCAGCTTAAGGAGGCAAACAGAAGTCTTC.